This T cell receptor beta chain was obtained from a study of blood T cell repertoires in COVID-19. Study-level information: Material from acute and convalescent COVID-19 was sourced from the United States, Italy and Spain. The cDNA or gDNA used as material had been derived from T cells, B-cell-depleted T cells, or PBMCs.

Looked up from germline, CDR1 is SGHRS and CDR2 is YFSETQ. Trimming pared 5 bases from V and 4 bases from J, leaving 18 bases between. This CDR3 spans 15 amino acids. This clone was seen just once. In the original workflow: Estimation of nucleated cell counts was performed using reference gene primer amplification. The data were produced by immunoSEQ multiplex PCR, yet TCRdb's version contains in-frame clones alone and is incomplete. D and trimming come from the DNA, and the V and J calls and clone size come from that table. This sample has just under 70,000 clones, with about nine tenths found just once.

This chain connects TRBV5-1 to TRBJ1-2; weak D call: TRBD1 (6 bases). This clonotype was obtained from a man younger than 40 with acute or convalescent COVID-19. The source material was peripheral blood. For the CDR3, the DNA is TGCGCCAGCAGGAATCCAATACAGGGAATCTATGGCTACACCTTC. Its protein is CASRNPIQGIYGYTF.